The TCR beta chain under discussion was sequenced for a study of PD-1 blockade in classical Hodgkin lymphoma. Generated by immunoSEQ multiplex PCR, the TCRdb table keeps only in-frame clones and is missing some. The sample holds under 40,000 clones, about 80% seen once. This clone was observed a few times. What it binds is unknown. V was clipped by 1 base and J by 6 bases, with 10 bases between them. CDR3 length equals 13 residues. Germline lookup yields CDR1 SGHTA and CDR2 FQGTGA. Each of the patients experienced relapse following autologous stem cell transplantation, and their brentuximab vedotin exposure differed. Study results and caveats: CD4+ but not CD8+ TCR diversity rose significantly by C4D1. Patients starting nivolumab less than 1 year after ASCT had lower diversity and were excluded from later analyses. Baseline TCR diversity was reportedly lower in newly diagnosed patients than in healthy donors. It was reported as lower still in relapsed/refractory patients. Underlying causes for the observed repertoire differences were not defined, possibly disease activity or prior therapy.

The V gene is TRBV7-3, the J gene TRBJ2-7; the D is unclear. The sequence came from a human donor with classical Hodgkin lymphoma. The sample here was peripheral blood mononuclear cells (PBMCs), taken before the second cycle of nivolumab. CDR3 nucleotides: TGTGCCAGCAGCTTAAATATCCAGTCCGAGCAGTACTTC. It translates to CASSLNIQSEQYF.